Following are 9 T cell receptor beta chains from one sample sequenced in a study of cytomegalovirus exposure and HLA in healthy donors (dated by TCRdb to about 2017). Libraries came from the immunoSEQ multiplex PCR assay. A mixture of 60 forward primers for TCR Vbeta segments and 13 reverse primers for TCR Jbeta segments was used in the multiplex PCR. TCRdb mirrors the immuneACCESS table, restricted to in-frame sequences. Some clones are absent from its copies; in checked studies, under half trace to an unresolved V gene, and the reason for the others is unknown. The sample has about 130,000 clones on record, roughly 84% of them singletons. 2.5% to 3.5% of the sample is held by the ten biggest clonotypes. The sequenced sample consisted of PBMCs. The receptors come from a woman under 30 in good health and CMV-seropositive.

This chain uses TRBV29-1 with TRBJ2-2; 11 nucleotides align to TRBD1. Germline loops: CDR1 SQVTM, CDR2 ANQGSEA. After removal of 3 bases from V and 7 bases from J, the junction contained 13 bases not matched to a gene. This CDR3 comprises 17 residues. The CDR3 DNA is TGCAGCGTTGAGGGGATACCGGGACAGGGGGTTGGCGGGGAGCTGTTTTTT. It specifies CSVEGIPGQGVGGELFF.

V and J are TRBV30 and TRBJ1-2; 11 bases match TRBD1. The CDR3 is made up of 14 amino acids. After removal of 6 bases from V and 2 bases from J, the junction contained 5 bases not matched to a gene. Germline assignment: CDR1 GTSNPN and CDR2 SVGIG (reference sequence). Here the CDR3 reads CACYGDRGNYGYTF. In DNA form, the CDR3 reads TGTGCCTGCTACGGGGACAGGGGGAACTATGGCTACACCTTC.

The chain is built from TRBV6-1 and TRBJ2-7; D gene unclear. Germline V lookup: CDR1 MNHNS, CDR2 SASEGT. V lost 6 bases and J lost 6, with 18 bases in between. The CDR3 runs 14 residues. Here the CDR3 reads CASRNRVQVPEQYF. The CDR3 bases are TGTGCCAGCAGGAATAGAGTCCAGGTTCCCGAGCAGTACTTC.

This clone was recorded once. This CDR3 is CASSPHGSSYEQYF. CDR3 DNA: TGTGCCAGCAGCCCCCACGGGAGCTCCTACGAGCAGTACTTC. V gene TRBV9 combines with J gene TRBJ2-7; TRBD2 might be the D (6 bases). The germline V gene encodes CDR1 SGDLS and CDR2 YYNGEE. The CDR3 runs to 14 residues. V gave up 4 bases and J gave up 0 bases, with 11 bases separating them.

This chain links TRBV7-3 with TRBJ1-4; no definite D call. CDR3 length: 17 amino acids. Germline V lookup: CDR1 SGHTA, CDR2 FQGTGA. V was pared by 5 bases and J by 2 bases, with 18 bases between. In DNA form, the CDR3 reads TGTGCCAGCAGCCCTCCGATCGGGGTTGGGACTAATGAAAAACTGTTTTTT. This translates into CASSPPIGVGTNEKLFF.

V usage is TRBV5-1 and J usage is TRBJ1-6; no reliable D call. CDR1 is SGHRS, CDR2 YFSETQ, per germline. The CDR3 has 14 amino acids. Deletions cut 5 bases from V and 8 bases from J, with 14 bases between. The CDR3 coding sequence is TGCGCCAGCAGTTATGACGTGGCGGATTCACCCCTCCACTTT. This sequence encodes CASSYDVADSPLHF.

The chain carries TRBV10-3 and TRBJ2-7; 10 nucleotides match TRBD1. Trimming removed 7 bases from V and 9 bases from J; junction bases left unmatched: 12. CDR3 length equals 14 residues. Germline V gene lookup returns CDR1 ENHRY and CDR2 SYGVKD. The CDR3 DNA is TGTGCCATCACCCAGACAGGGGGCCAGGTAGGGCAGTACTTC. Protein sequence: CAITQTGGQVGQYF.

This rearrangement joins TRBV25-1 to TRBJ2-5; possibly TRBD1 for D (6 bases). V was shortened by 4 bases and J by 4 bases, with 13 bases between the two germline ends. The germline gives CDR1 MGHDK, CDR2 SYGVNS. The CDR3 runs 14 residues. CDR3 loop: CASSVGGEGETQYF. Written as DNA, the CDR3 is TGTGCCAGCAGTGTAGGGGGAGAAGGAGAGACCCAGTACTTC.

The chain is built from TRBV6-5 and TRBJ2-1, with D perhaps matching TRBD2 (6 bases). The V and J ends lost 0 bases and 0 bases respectively, with 6 bases between them. The germline V gene has CDR1 MNHEY and CDR2 SVGAGI. The CDR3 spans 15 residues. The CDR3 DNA is TGTGCCAGCAGTTACTCTAGCGGCTCCTACAATGAGCAGTTCTTC. Translated, it gives CASSYSSGSYNEQFF.